This entry describes one T cell receptor beta chain. The antigen this receptor binds is unknown. Qualities for individual bases were not recorded, and no much larger clone is one base off. This record belongs to a study of OX40 agonist ivuxolimab in advanced cancers. About the investigation overall: Ivuxolimab was a fully human IgG2 agonistic monoclonal antibody targeting the costimulatory receptor OX40 (CD134). Intravenous ivuxolimab was administered to patients every 2 weeks at six dose levels: 0.01, 0.1, 0.3, 1.5, 3 and 10 mg/kg. Of the roughly 52 patients in dose escalation, around 20 had hepatocellular carcinoma, some 15 had melanoma, 9 had renal cell carcinoma and 9 had head and neck cancer. In the dose-escalation cohort, roughly four fifths of patients were male, and the mean age was approximately 60 years, with a range of about 20 to 90. Prior anti-PD-1, anti-PD-L1 or anti-CTLA-4 therapy was permitted, and about two fifths of dose-escalation patients had received checkpoint inhibitors. Partial responses occurred in three dose-escalation patients: two with cutaneous melanoma and one with hepatocellular carcinoma. Peripheral TCRbeta sequencing was intended to test whether TCR sequence diversity was altered and clonal T-cell expansion was caused by ivuxolimab. The paper covers the monotherapy dose-escalation part of the phase I ivuxolimab trial, which included N of about 56 patients. General findings and caveats noted by the study authors: In partial responders in the 0.1-3.0 mg/kg groups, normalized peripheral clonal expansion was found to be among the lowest, especially among CD8+ T cells. The antigen specificity of the clonally expanded peripheral T cells was not determined. Low levels of normalized T-cell clonal expansion were also seen in some patients who did not respond. After ivuxolimab, CD8+ T cells had more expanded clones than CD4+ T cells on average. At doses of 0.1 to 3.0 mg/kg, clonal expansion of both CD4+ and CD8+ T cells in blood was seen between baseline and week 6.

The trial excluded patients who had a history of autoimmune disease or who were on systemic immunosuppression. Peripheral blood for TCR sequencing was collected from all dose cohorts at baseline, on cycle 4 day 1, and on cycle 7 day 1. The samples were taken from a phase I, first-in-human, multicenter, open-label dose-escalation trial of ivuxolimab. Adults with locally advanced or metastatic head and neck squamous cell, hepatocellular, melanoma or renal cell carcinoma were enrolled in the trial. Before TCR sequencing, CD4+ and CD8+ T cells were separately sorted from peripheral blood. Genomic DNA was extracted from sorted cells for sequencing of the TCRbeta CDR3 region. TCRbeta CDR3 regions were sequenced using the immunoSEQ Assay. TCRdb re-hosts the immuneACCESS table, in-frame sequences only. Its copies lack some clones; in the studies checked, an unresolved V gene accounts for under half of them, and the cause for the rest is not known. The sample includes some 54,000 clones, with over 75% observed a single time. Approximately 6.8% of the sample is in the top ten clones.

V is pared back by 3 bases and J by 5 bases, with 13 bases lying between the germline termini. The germline V gene encodes CDR1 GTSNPN and CDR2 SVGIG (reference sequence). The CDR3 holds 13 amino acids from the cysteine to the phenylalanine. Left in the record is the CDR3 DNA by itself, 39 bases read in frame from the first base. This clonotype was sampled from an adult with an advanced solid tumor such as melanoma, head and neck, liver or kidney cancer. The rearrangement joined TRBV30 to TRBJ1-2, with TRBD1 tentatively as D gene (6 bases match). The specimen comprised CD4+ or CD8+ T cells sorted from blood, sampled in a trial of the OX40 agonist ivuxolimab. The sequenced DNA: TGTGCCTGGAGGGGACAAGATAGGTATGGCTACACCTTC. This codes for CAWRGQDRYGYTF.